This T cell receptor (beta chain) was recorded in a study of cytomegalovirus exposure and HLA in healthy donors. Study outcomes and limitations: Evidence from a later analysis indicated that most CMV-associated TCR beta chains looked HLA-restricted. Solely CMV serostatus was available to characterize immune exposure. Follow-up analysis seemed to connect common viral pathogens with several of the most significant clusters identified.

Trimming stripped 2 bases from V and 5 bases from J, with 12 bases between. Germline V lookup: CDR1 SNHLY, CDR2 FYNNEI. The length of the CDR3 is 14 residues. A multiplex PCR was run with 60 Vbeta primers and 13 Jbeta primers. This table comes from immunoSEQ multiplex PCR, and its TCRdb copy is limited to in-frame clones, with some not included. The sample lists about 120,000 clones; about 10% were seen once. Notes on this clone: The target antigen is unknown.

The sequencing sample was made of PBMCs. This chain joins TRBV2 and TRBJ1-2; the D is unclear. The clonotype was recovered from a woman younger than 35 in good health and CMV-seropositive. DNA of the CDR3: TGTGCCAGCAGTGAAAAACAGAGTTTATATGGCTACACCTTC. Amino acid sequence: CASSEKQSLYGYTF. The whole variable domain, filled in from reference TRBV2 and TRBJ1-2, reads EPEVTQTPSHQVTQMGQEVILRCVPISNHLYFYWYRQILGQKVEFLVSFYNNEISEKSEIFDDQFSVERPDGSNFTLKIRSTKLEDSAMYFCASSEKQSLYGYTFGSGTRLTVV.